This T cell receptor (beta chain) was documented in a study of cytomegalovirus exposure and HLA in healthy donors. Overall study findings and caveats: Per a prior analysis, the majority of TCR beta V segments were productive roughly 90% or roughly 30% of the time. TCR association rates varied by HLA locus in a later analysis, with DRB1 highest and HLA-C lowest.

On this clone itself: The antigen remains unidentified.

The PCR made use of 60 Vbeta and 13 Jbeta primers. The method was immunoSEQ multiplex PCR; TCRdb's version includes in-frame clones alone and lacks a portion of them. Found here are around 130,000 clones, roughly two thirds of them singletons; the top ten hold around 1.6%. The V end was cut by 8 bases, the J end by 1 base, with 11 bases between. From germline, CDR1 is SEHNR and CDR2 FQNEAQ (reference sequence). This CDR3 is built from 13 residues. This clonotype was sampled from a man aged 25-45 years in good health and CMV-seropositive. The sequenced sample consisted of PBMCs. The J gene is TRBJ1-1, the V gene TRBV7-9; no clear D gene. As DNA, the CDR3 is TGTGCCAGCCACGAGAACTCGAACACTGAAGCTTTCTTT. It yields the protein CASHENSNTEAFF. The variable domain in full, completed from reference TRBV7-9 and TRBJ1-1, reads DTGVSQNPRHKITKRGQNVTFRCDPISEHNRLYWYRQTLGQGPEFLTYFQNEAQLEKSRLLSDRFSAERPKGSFSTLEIQRTEQGDSAMYLCASHENSNTEAFFGQGTRLTVV.